This entry lists 28 T cell receptor beta chains sequenced from one sample in a study of T cell responses to AZD1222 COVID-19 vaccine. Assay used: immunoSEQ multiplex PCR; TCRdb lists only in-frame clones, some missing. The sample lists 100,000 to 150,000 clones; 70% to 90% were seen once. Sequencing was performed on peripheral blood, taken on day 0 of AZD1222 vaccination. The source is an adult in good health.

This sequence joins TRBV5-4 and TRBJ2-3; weak D call: TRBD2 (5 bases). The CDR3 runs to 16 residues. Between the trimmed V and J ends, which lost 0 bases and 3 bases, there was a span of 14 bases. CDR1 SGHNT and CDR2 YYREEE come from the germline V gene (reference sequence). CDR3: CASSLEAGRRTDTQYF. The CDR3, as DNA: TGTGCCAGCAGCTTGGAGGCAGGAAGGAGGACAGATACGCAGTATTTT. Variable domain in full (rest from reference TRBV5-4 and TRBJ2-3): ETGVTQSPTHLIKTRGQQVTLRCSSQSGHNTVSWYQQALGQGPQFIFQYYREEENGRGNFPPRFSGLQFPNYSSELNVNALELDDSALYLCASSLEAGRRTDTQYFGPGTRLTVL.

The genes are TRBV23-1 and TRBJ2-5; the match to TRBD1 covers 9 bases. TRBV23-1 counts as an open reading frame of uncertain function. The V gene end was trimmed by 3 bases and the J gene end by 3 bases; junction bases not matched to a gene: 5. The CDR3 runs to 15 residues. The CDR3 DNA is TGCGCCAGCAGTCACAACCGGGACAGGGAAGAGACCCAGTACTTC. Translating it yields CASSHNRDREETQYF.

This chain uses TRBV4-3 with TRBJ2-3; D gene ambiguous. Germline V lookup: CDR1 LGHNA, CDR2 YSLEER. V lost 0 bases, J lost 2 bases, and 9 bases lay in between. The CDR3 length is 15 residues. The CDR3 nucleotides read TGCGCCAGCAGCCAAGATAAACTGTACACAGATACGCAGTATTTT. Translating gives CASSQDKLYTDTQYF.

The rearrangement uses TRBV4-2 and TRBJ2-7; 10 bases are a match to TRBD1. V shed 1 base, J shed 6 bases, and the junction held 6 bases outside the gene matches. The CDR3 consists of 15 residues. The V gene's germline CDR1 is LGHNA and CDR2 YNFKEQ. The CDR3 nucleotides read TGTGCCAGCAGCCAAGCGGTGACAGGGGGCGGCGAGCAGTACTTC. Amino acid sequence: CASSQAVTGGGEQYF.

The chain is built from TRBV28 and TRBJ1-1; D not certain. V was pared by 5 bases and J by 1 base, with 14 bases between. CDR1 MDHEN and CDR2 SYDVKM come from the germline V gene. The CDR3 has 15 residues. CDR3 sequence: CASSRLTYGNTEAFF. The CDR3 coding sequence is TGTGCCAGCAGTCGACTTACCTACGGGAACACTGAAGCTTTCTTT.

This clone was detected only once. The rearrangement uses TRBV7-9 and TRBJ2-1; no reliable D call. The germline V gene has CDR1 SEHNR and CDR2 FQNEAQ (reference sequence). Trimming pared 5 bases from V and 12 bases from J, leaving 14 bases between. The CDR3 runs to 12 residues. CDR3 in amino acids: CASSLQAEAQFF. Here the CDR3 DNA reads TGTGCCAGCAGCCTCCAGGCAGAAGCGCAGTTCTTC.

The genes are TRBV27 and TRBJ2-3; 9 nucleotides agree with TRBD1. The CDR3 is made up of 14 amino acids. Germline V gene data show CDR1 as MNHEY and CDR2 as SMNVEV (reference sequence). The junction had 0 bases not matched to a gene; V was cut back by 4 bases and J by 1 base. The CDR3 protein is CASSWTGGTDTQYF. The CDR3 DNA sequence: TGTGCCAGCAGTTGGACAGGGGGCACAGATACGCAGTATTTT.

The rearrangement joins TRBV9 to TRBJ1-5; TRBD1 might be the D (5 bases). Germline V lookup: CDR1 SGDLS, CDR2 YYNGEE. This CDR3 has 14 amino acids. V was trimmed by 2 bases and J by 7 bases, leaving 13 bases between them. The chain's CDR3 is CASSVGGFGQPQHF. The CDR3 DNA is TGTGCCAGCAGCGTGGGGGGATTTGGCCAGCCCCAGCATTTT.

The chain combines TRBV18 with TRBJ2-1, with 14 positions matching TRBD2. With V trimmed by 3 bases and J by 10 bases, 2 bases remained unmatched. Looked up from germline, CDR1 is KGHSH and CDR2 is LQKENI. The CDR3 is 14 residues long. The CDR3 is CASSPRTSGGEQFF. In DNA, the CDR3 is TGTGCCAGCTCACCCAGGACTAGCGGGGGGGAGCAGTTCTTC. Full variable domain (missing parts from reference TRBV18 and TRBJ2-1): NAGVMQNPRHLVRRRGQEARLRCSPMKGHSHVYWYRQLPEEGLKFMVYLQKENIIDESGMPKERFSAEFPKEGPSILRIQQVVRGDSAAYFCASSPRTSGGEQFFGPGTRLTVL.

CDR3 in DNA: TGTGCCAGCAGCTTAGATAGGGGGGACCTTAGCGGGTCTGAGCAGTTCTTC. Translated: CASSLDRGDLSGSEQFF. The chain couples TRBV11-3 to TRBJ2-1; D perhaps matches TRBD2 (7 bases). The germline V gene has CDR1 SGHNT and CDR2 YENEEA. Trimming stripped 0 bases from V and 9 bases from J, with 21 bases between. There are 17 residues in the CDR3.

The chain couples TRBV19 to TRBJ2-1, with D perhaps TRBD1 (6 bases). V gave up 0 bases and J gave up 4 bases, with 13 bases separating them. Per the germline V gene, CDR1 is LNHDA and CDR2 is SQIVND (reference sequence). This CDR3 has 16 residues. The CDR3 loop is CASSIDTQGNYNEQFF. CDR3 nucleotide sequence: TGTGCCAGTAGTATAGATACGCAGGGGAATTACAATGAGCAGTTCTTC.

V and J are TRBV27 and TRBJ2-7; the D gene is possibly TRBD2 (5 bases). V was cut by 4 bases and J by 2 bases, with 21 bases left in between. The CDR3 has 17 residues. Germline values: CDR1 MNHEY, CDR2 SMNVEV (reference sequence). CDR3 residues: CASSSYPLLENPYEQYF. CDR3 nucleotide sequence: TGTGCCAGCAGTTCATATCCCCTACTAGAAAACCCCTACGAGCAGTACTTC.

V usage is TRBV28 and J usage is TRBJ2-2; tentative D call: TRBD2 (5 bases). The CDR3 covers 17 residues. The V end lost 6 bases, the J end lost 7 bases, and 24 bases lay between the germline ends. Germline CDR1 and CDR2: MDHEN and SYDVKM. The CDR3 reads CASRPPPRGRMGGELFF. CDR3 nucleotide sequence: TGTGCCAGCAGGCCACCTCCCCGGGGTCGAATGGGCGGGGAGCTGTTTTTT.

The count of this clone is one. V usage is TRBV10-3 and J usage is TRBJ2-5; 14 positions match TRBD2. The trim removed 4 bases at V and 3 bases at J, leaving 7 bases unmatched. Germline values: CDR1 ENHRY, CDR2 SYGVKD. The CDR3 length is 17 residues. The CDR3 DNA is TGTGCCATCAGTGCTTCATTGGGACTAGCGGGAGAAGAGACCCAGTACTTC. It encodes CAISASLGLAGEETQYF.

This chain connects TRBV5-1 to TRBJ2-2, with unresolved D. The CDR3 runs 16 residues. V dropped 0 bases and J dropped 0 bases, with 9 bases sitting between them. Germline loops: CDR1 SGHRS, CDR2 YFSETQ. CDR3 sequence: CASSLVPSANTGELFF. The CDR3 bases are TGCGCCAGCAGCTTGGTTCCGTCCGCGAACACCGGGGAGCTGTTTTTT.

V is TRBV5-1 and J is TRBJ2-1; 8 bases map to TRBD2. Trimming at V came to 2 bases and at J to 2 bases, leaving 3 bases not matched to a gene. The CDR3 runs 15 residues. CDR1 and CDR2 (germline): SGHRS, YFSETQ. In DNA, the CDR3 is TGCGCCAGCAGCTTAGCGGGAGAGACCTACAATGAGCAGTTCTTC. As protein: CASSLAGETYNEQFF.

The chain combines TRBV7-3 with TRBJ1-2, with D possibly matching TRBD1 (5 bases). The CDR3 is 13 amino acids. Trimming pared 4 bases from V and 6 bases from J, leaving 12 bases between. CDR1 is SGHTA and CDR2 is FQGTGA in the germline V gene. The CDR3 sequence: CASSSTREDGYTF. CDR3 in DNA: TGTGCCAGCAGCTCCACCAGGGAAGATGGCTACACCTTC.

The chain joins TRBV2 to TRBJ1-2; D is undetermined. CDR1 and CDR2 from the germline V gene are SNHLY and FYNNEI. This CDR3 has 12 residues. Deletions cut 2 bases from V and 3 bases from J, with 4 bases between. The CDR3 DNA is TGTGCCAGCAGTGAACGGCACTATGGCTACACCTTC. Protein product: CASSERHYGYTF.

The V and J genes are TRBV28 and TRBJ1-2; tentative D call: TRBD1 (5 bases). This CDR3 spans 13 amino acids. The ends were cut back, 6 bases at V and 6 bases at J, with 14 bases in the middle. Germline loops: CDR1 MDHEN, CDR2 SYDVKM. The CDR3 loop is CASRSSGYNGYTF. The CDR3 nucleotides read TGTGCCAGCAGGTCCTCAGGGTATAATGGCTACACCTTC.

J is TRBJ2-7 and V is TRBV27, with 7 bases aligning to TRBD1. Trimming took 5 bases from V and 2 from J; bases not matched to a gene: 9. Germline V gene data show CDR1 as MNHEY and CDR2 as SMNVEV (reference sequence). The CDR3 consists of 15 residues. As DNA, the CDR3 is TGTGCCAGCAGTACCTACAGGGGAAGGACCTACGAGCAGTACTTC. Amino acids: CASSTYRGRTYEQYF.

The chain recombines TRBV5-6 with TRBJ1-2, with 8 bases aligning to TRBD1. Trimming at V came to 3 bases and at J to 7 bases, leaving 8 bases not matched to a gene. The CDR3 runs 14 residues. CDR1 is SGHDT, CDR2 YYEEEE, per germline. The CDR3, as DNA: TGTGCCAGCAGCTGGGTGGACAGGGTCTTTGGCTACACCTTC. This sequence encodes CASSWVDRVFGYTF. The full variable domain, rest sourced from reference TRBV5-6 and TRBJ1-2, is DAGVTQSPTHLIKTRGQQVTLRCSPKSGHDTVSWYQQALGQGPQFIFQYYEEEERQRGNFPDRFSGHQFPNYSSELNVNALLLGDSALYLCASSWVDRVFGYTFGSGTRLTVV.

The genes are TRBV30 and TRBJ1-2, with D unclear. The CDR3 has 13 residues. Trimming took 1 base from V and 0 from J, leaving 6 bases between them. Germline assignment: CDR1 GTSNPN and CDR2 SVGIG (reference sequence). The CDR3 loop reads CAWSAGTNYGYTF. CDR3 nucleotides: TGTGCCTGGAGTGCCGGAACTAACTATGGCTACACCTTC.

The V gene is TRBV11-3, the J gene TRBJ2-1; possibly TRBD2 for D (5 bases). The CDR3 contains 13 residues. V was clipped by 3 bases and J by 4 bases, with 7 bases between them. Germline CDR1 is SGHNT and CDR2 is YENEEA. This CDR3 is CASSFRTYNEQFF. CDR3 coding DNA: TGTGCCAGCAGCTTTCGGACTTACAATGAGCAGTTCTTC.

This chain joins TRBV18 and TRBJ2-3, with D possibly being TRBD2 (6 bases). CDR3 size: 16 residues. Germline V CDR1 and CDR2: KGHSH, LQKENI. The germline V and J ends were trimmed by 3 bases and 2 bases, with 15 bases remaining between them. CDR3 nucleotides: TGTGCCAGCTCACCGGTGGAAGCGGGCCTCACAGATACGCAGTATTTT. Amino acid sequence: CASSPVEAGLTDTQYF.

DNA for the CDR3: TGTGCCAGCAGCGAAGGACAGGGGGCTCAGGTAGATACGCAGTATTTT. This encodes CASSEGQGAQVDTQYF. This rearrangement joins TRBV9 to TRBJ2-3, with 11 positions matching TRBD1. After removal of 3 bases from V and 5 bases from J, the junction contained 8 bases not matched to a gene. Germline V lookup: CDR1 SGDLS, CDR2 YYNGEE. This CDR3 has 16 amino acids.

This clone was found once. This chain links TRBV6-5 with TRBJ2-1, with 7 bases identical to TRBD2. Germline V gene lookup returns CDR1 MNHEY and CDR2 SVGAGI. CDR3 size: 14 residues. V lost 7 bases and J lost 8; bases outside the gene matches: 11. The CDR3 DNA sequence: TGTGCCAGCACGTATCGGGGGGAGACGGATGAGCAGTTCTTC. Protein product: CASTYRGETDEQFF.

The chain joins TRBV18 to TRBJ1-1, with D possibly matching TRBD1 (6 bases). The CDR3 runs 16 residues. V was trimmed by 4 bases and J by 3 bases, leaving 18 bases between them. Germline V gives CDR1 KGHSH, CDR2 LQKENI. CDR3 sequence (DNA): TGTGCCAGCTCACTGACCTTAGACAGGTGGGACACTGAAGCTTTCTTT. Amino acids: CASSLTLDRWDTEAFF.

CDR3 bases: TGTGCCAGCAGTCACCGACAGGAACTCTCCTACGAGCAGTACTTC. Translated, it gives CASSHRQELSYEQYF. The V call is TRBV5-4, the J call TRBJ2-7; D is perhaps TRBD1 (6 bases). The CDR3 consists of 15 residues. Germline assignment: CDR1 SGHNT and CDR2 YYREEE (reference sequence). Trimming removed 5 bases from V and 0 bases from J, with 15 bases in between. Drawing the rest from reference TRBV5-4 and TRBJ2-7, the complete variable domain is ETGVTQSPTHLIKTRGQQVTLRCSSQSGHNTVSWYQQALGQGPQFIFQYYREEENGRGNFPPRFSGLQFPNYSSELNVNALELDDSALYLCASSHRQELSYEQYFGPGTRLTVT.